This T cell receptor beta chain is from a study of T cell responses to AZD1222 COVID-19 vaccine listed by TCRdb under 2021. With respect to the entire study: Because spike-specific TCR depth and breadth did not differ between the two schedules, AZD1222 recipients who got a second dose at roughly 4 weeks were pooled with those who got a second dose at roughly 12 weeks. Trial participants were enrolled into age subgroups of 18-55, 56-69 and 70-plus years, which contained about 150, 27 and 61 TCR-sequenced participants, respectively. TCR sequencing was performed for over 230 trial participants, of whom about 200 were given two doses of AZD1222 and around 26 were given two doses of MenACWY control vaccine. What the research found in general, with its limitations: Conclusions about previously exposed vaccinees are limited, since just five or six AZD1222 recipients were seropositive for SARS-CoV-2 at baseline. Because no day 14 peak-response samples were available, repertoires were characterized only after the peak T cell response. The 56-69-year group was small, and its depth increase did not reach significance, likely because of low power. Most participants were white British and females outnumbered males, and the authors suggested that clonal diversity may have been underestimated. Reportedly, almost half of the unique spike-specific TCRs recognized epitopes lying outside the regions that are mutated in the B.1.351 and B.1.1.7 variants. Vaccine-associated CD4 TCRs spanned the whole spike protein, with dominant responses in regions 160-218 and 743-854. Spike-specific TCR breadth and depth rose significantly after two AZD1222 doses compared with day 0 and with MenACWY recipients.

As regards this clone: Its cognate antigen has yet to be identified. Base-call qualities are not available, and no considerably larger clone is one nucleotide away.

The intended sense of this specimen's time point label: baseline before first vaccination. Vaccinee samples came from UK trials COV001 and COV002, including a single-blind randomized controlled phase 2/3 trial of AZD1222 (ChAdOx1 nCoV-19) in healthy adults. For TCRbeta chain sequencing, PBMC samples from trial participants were taken at day 0 and at day 28 after the second dose. CDR1 and CDR2 were assigned from the germline V gene (reference sequence) as LGHDT and YNNKEL. V gives up 7 bases and J gives up 8 bases, and the segment between their germline ends measures 17 bases. There are 13 amino acids in the CDR3, from cysteine to phenylalanine inclusive. CDR3 DNA is the only sequence kept; it has 39 bases, read in frame from the first base. The CDR3 regions of human TCRbeta chains were analyzed by immunosequencing. Per the original workflow: Repertoire TCRs were matched against a reference library of SARS-CoV-2-specific TCRs generated with the MIRA antigen-specificity platform. Breadth was defined as the fraction of unique TCRs that were SARS-CoV-2-associated, and depth was defined as the fraction of total T cells that were SARS-CoV-2-associated. Using the MIRA data, every spike-specific TCR was mapped to the spike region that the TCR reacted to and assigned to either a CD4 or a CD8 class. Log10-transformed breadth and depth values were compared by one-way ANOVA with Sidak's multiple comparisons tests. Imported from immuneACCESS, the table was reduced by TCRdb to in-frame sequences with V and J called. These copies leave out some clones; in studies compared against another copy, an unresolved V gene accounts for under half, and the cause of the remainder is not known. Clone size and the V and J calls come from that table; the DNA yielded D and trimming. The sample table shows 150,000 to 200,000 clones, and approximately 94% are seen once. Around 3% of the sample lies in the top ten.

Sequencing was performed on peripheral blood, taken on day 0 of AZD1222 vaccination. This sequence uses TRBV3-1 (or the pseudogene TRBV3-2) and TRBJ1-2, with the D gene too uncertain to name. The TCR originated in an adult in good health. The DNA sequence is TGTGCCAGCACCTCGACGGGGATTTGGGGCTACACCTTC. Its translation reads: CASTSTGIWGYTF.